The 21 T cell receptor beta chains listed next were all sequenced from one sample in a study of breast tumors, draining lymph nodes, adjacent tissues. MiXCR was run by TCRdb on the multiplex PCR reads, yielding one entry per CDR3 protein. This repertoire shows approximately 190,000 distinct CDR3 sequences, 25% to 40% found once; its top ten account for about 4.5%. The lymph nodes were axillary draining lymph nodes from breast cancer patients. The sequenced material came from axillary lymph node tissue. These receptors came from a female donor with breast cancer. Some clones in this sample may be carry-over from other donors' samples.

CDR3 sequence reads: CASLSGGHDQPQHF. Written as DNA, the CDR3 is TGTGCCAGCTTGTCAGGGGGGCATGATCAGCCCCAGCATTTT. This chain links TRBV2 with TRBJ1-5; TRBD1 aligns across 7 bases. The J segment lost 5 bases and the V segment lost 8 bases, leaving 9 bases of the junction unmatched. This CDR3 has 14 amino acids. The germline V gene encodes CDR1 SNHLY and CDR2 FYNNEI.

This clonotype was seen more than once but under ten times. The CDR3 protein is CASSHTVEYEQYF. In nucleotides, the CDR3 is TGTGCCAGCAGTCACACGGTAGAGTACGAGCAGTACTTC. The chain carries TRBV6-5 and TRBJ2-7; D unclear. The V end was cut by 5 bases, the J end by 4 bases, with 12 bases between. The CDR3 sequence is 13 residues long. Germline V lookup: CDR1 MNHEY, CDR2 SVGAGI.

For this clonotype: This may stem from a read error, because a much larger clone lies one nucleotide away. The chain uses TRBV28 and TRBJ2-5; TRBD2 aligns across 8 bases. Germline V CDR1 and CDR2: MDHEN, SYDVKM. CDR3 length equals 14 residues. The CDR3 sequence: CAGSLGTSKETQYF. The CDR3 nucleotides read TGTGCCGGCAGTTTAGGGACTAGTAAAGAGACCCAGTACTTC.

This chain joins TRBV29-1 and TRBJ2-1; TRBD1 agrees at 7 bases. The J segment lost 3 bases and the V segment lost 4 bases, leaving 3 bases of the junction unmatched. CDR1 and CDR2 (germline): SQVTM, ANQGSEA. The CDR3 has 13 amino acids. The chain's CDR3 is CSVVTGSYNEQFF. The CDR3, as DNA: TGCAGCGTTGTGACAGGGAGCTACAATGAGCAGTTCTTC.

On this clonotype itself: A single base separates this from a much larger clone, so it may be a read error. This sequence joins TRBV11-2 and TRBJ1-2; 8 nucleotides match TRBD1. The length of the CDR3 is 15 residues. After removal of 5 bases from V and 3 bases from J, the junction contained 8 bases not matched to a gene. Germline lookup yields CDR1 SGHAT and CDR2 FQNNGV. DNA for the CDR3: TGTGCCAGCAGCCCGCCGGGACAGGCGTACTATGGCTACACCTTC. Translated, it gives CASSPPGQAYYGYTF.

This clonotype was detected ten times or more. The chain is built from TRBV20-1 and TRBJ1-5; 9 positions agree with TRBD1. Trimming cost V 3 bases and J 0 bases; bases outside gene matches: 6. Germline V CDR1 and CDR2: DFQATT, SNEGSKA (reference sequence). This CDR3 is built from 16 residues. DNA for the CDR3: TGCAGTGCTAGGAGGACAGGGGCGAATAGCAATCAGCCCCAGCATTTT. Amino acids: CSARRTGANSNQPQHF.

The V call is TRBV15, the J call TRBJ1-5; D ambiguous. The germline gives CDR1 LNHNV, CDR2 YYDKDF (reference sequence). The ends were cut back, 3 bases at V and 9 bases at J, with 15 bases in the middle. The CDR3 spans 14 residues. The DNA for the CDR3 is TGTGCCACCAGCAGGACGGAGGCTTATGGGCCCCAGCATTTT. Encoded protein: CATSRTEAYGPQHF.

This clonotype was counted at least ten times. This chain connects TRBV4-2 to TRBJ1-4; no firm D call. The V gene lost 4 bases and the J gene lost 4 bases, with 19 bases spanning the gap. The CDR3 length is 17 residues. Looked up from germline, CDR1 is LGHNA and CDR2 is YNFKEQ. The CDR3 reads CASSLPPEGRNNEKLFF. CDR3 in DNA: TGTGCCAGCAGCCTCCCACCGGAGGGTAGAAATAATGAAAAACTGTTTTTT.

Comments on this clonotype: A much more abundant neighbour one base away suggests this may be a read error. The rearrangement uses TRBV20-1 and TRBJ2-7; D not resolved. Germline loops: CDR1 DFQATT, CDR2 SNEGSKA (reference sequence). The V gene lost 0 bases and the J gene lost 1 base, with 13 bases spanning the gap. This CDR3 region has 15 residues. The CDR3 region has the DNA TGCAGTGCTAGAGATTTAACCCAGGATTCCTACGAGCAGTACTTC. The encoded protein is CSARDLTQDSYEQYF.

This clonotype was observed at least ten times. This chain joins TRBV5-1 and TRBJ2-3; TRBD2 matches at 12 bases. The germline CDR1 and CDR2 sequences are SGHRS and YFSETQ. The CDR3 consists of 15 residues. V shed 5 bases, J shed 6 bases, and the junction held 7 bases outside the gene matches. The CDR3 here is CASRWTSGIRDTQYF. The CDR3 region has the DNA TGCGCCAGCAGGTGGACTAGCGGGATCCGCGATACGCAGTATTTT.

This clonotype was detected many times. The J gene is TRBJ1-2, the V gene TRBV5-1, with D unclear. Germline V CDR1 and CDR2: SGHRS, YFSETQ. V lost 0 bases, J lost 5 bases, and 11 bases lay in between. The CDR3 loop spans 14 amino acids. CDR3 residues: CASSLALDGYGYTF. The CDR3 nucleotides are TGCGCCAGCAGCTTGGCTTTGGACGGATATGGCTACACCTTC.

This clonotype was picked up many times. The chain joins TRBV3-1 to TRBJ1-2; 7 nucleotides align to TRBD1. CDR3 length: 15 residues. The V segment lost 0 bases and the J segment 2 bases; nucleotides outside the gene matches: 3. The V gene's germline CDR1 is LGHDT and CDR2 YNNKEL (reference sequence). This chain's CDR3 is CASSQDAGGNYGYTF. The CDR3 DNA sequence: TGTGCCAGCAGCCAAGATGCAGGGGGGAACTATGGCTACACCTTC.

CDR3 nucleotide sequence: TGTGCCAGCAGCGAGAACAGGTTATCTAATGAAAAACTGTTTTTT. This encodes CASSENRLSNEKLFF. V gene TRBV3-1 combines with J gene TRBJ1-4; the D gene is possibly TRBD1 (5 bases). Germline loops: CDR1 LGHDT, CDR2 YNNKEL (reference sequence). The CDR3 contains 15 residues. Trimming removed 5 bases at V and 3 bases at J, with 13 bases between.

This clonotype was seen a handful of times. This chain uses TRBV5-1 with TRBJ2-5, with TRBD2 identical over 8 bases. The CDR3 covers 14 residues. Trimming took 0 bases from V and 8 from J; bases not matched to a gene: 6. Per the germline V gene, CDR1 is SGHRS and CDR2 is YFSETQ. The CDR3 coding sequence is TGCGCCAGCAGCTTGGGGACTAGCTCTGACACCCAGTACTTC. Translation: CASSLGTSSDTQYF.

On this clonotype itself: In this CDR3 the conserved last residue, phenylalanine or tryptophan, is missing, so a read error is likely. The chain carries TRBV9 and TRBJ2-3, with 10 positions matching TRBD2. The CDR3 has 13 residues. J was trimmed by 8 bases and V by 2 bases; bases with no gene match: 2. Germline assignment: CDR1 SGDLS and CDR2 YYNGEE. CDR3 residues: CASSVASGGTQYS. Here the CDR3 DNA reads TGTGCCAGCAGCGTGGCTAGCGGGGGTACGCAGTATTCT.

As regards this clonotype: At one of its ends the junction is not consistent with the germline gene, which may arise from a read error. The CDR3 DNA is TGTGCCAGCAGTCACTCGCGCACAGGGGGGGGATTGGAAAAACTGTTTTTT. It specifies CASSHSRTGGGLEKLFF. V is TRBV6-5 and J is TRBJ1-4, with 8 nucleotides matching TRBD1. CDR1 and CDR2 (germline): MNHEY, SVGAGI. This CDR3 spans 17 amino acids.

In regard to this clonotype: Its ends do not fully match the called genes, so a read error is possible. The CDR3 protein is CSARTSGSLEQHF. The CDR3 DNA follows: TGCAGCGCCCGGACTAGCGGGAGCCTGGAGCAGCACTTC. The chain links TRBV29-1 to TRBJ2-7; 13 bases align to TRBD2. The CDR3 is made up of 13 amino acids. Looked up from germline, CDR1 is SQVTM and CDR2 is ANQGSEA.

The chain couples TRBV9 to TRBJ2-6; no definite D call. The ends were cut back, 3 bases at V and 3 bases at J, with 4 bases in the middle. This CDR3 spans 13 amino acids. Looked up from germline, CDR1 is SGDLS and CDR2 is YYNGEE. The CDR3 nucleotides are TGTGCCAGCAGCGATGGTGGGGCCAACGTCCTGACTTTC. It specifies CASSDGGANVLTF.

This clonotype was detected a few times. It may be a read error: a sequence one base away is much more abundant. The chain links TRBV20-1 to TRBJ1-2; D is perhaps TRBD1 (6 bases). The length of the CDR3 is 12 residues. The germline gives CDR1 DFQATT, CDR2 SNEGSKA (reference sequence). As DNA, the CDR3 is TGCAGTGCCAACCGGGACATCTATGGCTCCACCTTC. The encoded protein is CSANRDIYGSTF.

This clonotype was seen only a few times. The chain couples TRBV4-1 to TRBJ2-1, with 10 bases matching TRBD1. Trimming at V came to 3 bases and at J to 3 bases, leaving 8 bases not matched to a gene. The CDR3 is 17 amino acids. Germline values: CDR1 MGHRA, CDR2 YSYEKL. CDR3 bases: TGCGCCAGCAGCCAGGGGGGACAGGGGTTGGGCTACAATGAGCAGTTCTTC. Residues: CASSQGGQGLGYNEQFF.

This clonotype was recorded many times. This chain links TRBV7-9 with TRBJ2-7; 9 nucleotides match TRBD1. This CDR3 has 13 amino acids. Per germline, CDR1 SEHNR and CDR2 FQNEAQ (reference sequence). J was trimmed by 6 bases and V by 5 bases; bases with no gene match: 5. CDR3 loop: CASSRTGATEQYF. CDR3 nucleotides: TGTGCCAGCAGCCGGACAGGGGCGACCGAGCAGTACTTC. The full variable domain, completed using reference TRBV7-9 and TRBJ2-7, is DTGVSQNPRHKITKRGQNVTFRCDPISEHNRLYWYRQTLGQGPEFLTYFQNEAQLEKSRLLSDRFSAERPKGSFSTLEIQRTEQGDSAMYLCASSRTGATEQYFGPGTRLTVT.